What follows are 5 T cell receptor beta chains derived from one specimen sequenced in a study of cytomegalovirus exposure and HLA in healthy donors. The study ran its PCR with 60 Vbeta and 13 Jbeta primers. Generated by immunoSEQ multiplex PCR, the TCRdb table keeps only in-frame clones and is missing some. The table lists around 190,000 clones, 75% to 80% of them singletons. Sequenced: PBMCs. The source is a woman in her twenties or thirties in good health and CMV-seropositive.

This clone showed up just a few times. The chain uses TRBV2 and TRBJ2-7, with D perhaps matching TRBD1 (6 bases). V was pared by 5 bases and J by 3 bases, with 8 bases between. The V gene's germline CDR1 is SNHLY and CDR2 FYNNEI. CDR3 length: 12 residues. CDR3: CASSKTGYEQYF. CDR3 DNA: TGTGCCAGCAGTAAGACAGGCTACGAGCAGTACTTC.

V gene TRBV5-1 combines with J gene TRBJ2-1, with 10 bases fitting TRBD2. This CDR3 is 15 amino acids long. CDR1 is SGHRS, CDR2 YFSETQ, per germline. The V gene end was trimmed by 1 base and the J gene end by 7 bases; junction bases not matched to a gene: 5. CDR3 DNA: TGCGCCAGCAGCTTGAGAGGGACTAGCGTGAATGAGCAGTTCTTC. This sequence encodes CASSLRGTSVNEQFF. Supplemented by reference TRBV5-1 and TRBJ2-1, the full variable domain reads KAGVTQTPRYLIKTRGQQVTLSCSPISGHRSVSWYQQTPGQGLQFLFEYFSETQRNKGNFPGRFSGRQFSNSRSEMNVSTLELGDSALYLCASSLRGTSVNEQFFGPGTRLTVL.

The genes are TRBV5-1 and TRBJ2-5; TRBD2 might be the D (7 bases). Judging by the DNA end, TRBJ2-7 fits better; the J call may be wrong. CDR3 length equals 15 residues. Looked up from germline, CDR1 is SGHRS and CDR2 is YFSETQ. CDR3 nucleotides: TGCGCCAGCAGCCCCGAGGGGGTAGCGGGTTACGAGCAGTACTTC. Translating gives CASSPEGVAGYEQYF.

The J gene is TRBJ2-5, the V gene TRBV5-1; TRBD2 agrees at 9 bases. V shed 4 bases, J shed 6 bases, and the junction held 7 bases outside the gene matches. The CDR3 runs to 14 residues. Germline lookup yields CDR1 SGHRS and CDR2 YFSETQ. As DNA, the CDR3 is TGCGCCAGCAGCACAAGCGGGGGGAGGCAGACCCAGTACTTC. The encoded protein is CASSTSGGRQTQYF.

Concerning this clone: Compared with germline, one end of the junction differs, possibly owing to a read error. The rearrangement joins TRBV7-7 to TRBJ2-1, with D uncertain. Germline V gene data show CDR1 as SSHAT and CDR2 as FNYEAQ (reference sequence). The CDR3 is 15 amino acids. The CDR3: CASSARESSYNEQFF. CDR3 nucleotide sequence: TGTGCTAGCAGCGCCCGAGAAAGCTCCTACAATGAGCAGTTCTTC.